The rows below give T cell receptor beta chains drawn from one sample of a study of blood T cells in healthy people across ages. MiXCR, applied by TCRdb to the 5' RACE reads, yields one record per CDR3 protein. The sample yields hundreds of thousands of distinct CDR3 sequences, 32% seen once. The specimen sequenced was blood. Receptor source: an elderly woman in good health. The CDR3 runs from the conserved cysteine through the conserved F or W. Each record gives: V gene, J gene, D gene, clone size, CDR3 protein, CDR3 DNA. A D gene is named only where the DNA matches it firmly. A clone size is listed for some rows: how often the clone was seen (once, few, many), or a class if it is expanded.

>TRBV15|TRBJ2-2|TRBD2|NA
CATSRDRTSGYSGELFF
TGTGCCACCAGCAGAGATCGGACTAGCGGGTATTCCGGGGAGCTGTTTTTT
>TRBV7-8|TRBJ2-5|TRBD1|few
CASSLVYGQEETQYF
TGTGCCAGCAGCTTAGTGTATGGACAGGAAGAGACCCAGTACTTC
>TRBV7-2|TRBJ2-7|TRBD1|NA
CASSFGGGQGTYEQYF
TGTGCCAGCAGTTTTGGGGGGGGACAGGGCACATACGAGCAGTACTTC
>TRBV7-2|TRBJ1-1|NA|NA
CASSSDSRTEAFF
TGTGCCAGCAGCTCAGACTCGCGGACTGAAGCTTTCTTT
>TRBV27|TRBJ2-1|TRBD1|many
CASRLVGQGVNEQFF
TGTGCCAGCAGACTCGTTGGACAGGGTGTGAATGAGCAGTTCTTC
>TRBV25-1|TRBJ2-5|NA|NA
CASSDRDHRGRETQYF
TGTGCCAGCAGTGATAGGGACCATCGGGGGAGGGAGACCCAGTACTTC
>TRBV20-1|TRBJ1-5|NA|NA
CTGEARRNQPQHF
TGCACGGGCGAGGCCCGGCGCAATCAGCCCCAGCATTTT
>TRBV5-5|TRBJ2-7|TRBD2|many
CASSRGGLTYEQYF
TGTGCCAGCAGTCGGGGGGGGCTCACCTACGAGCAGTACTTC
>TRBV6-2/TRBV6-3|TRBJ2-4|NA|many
CASSYSRGSNIQYF
TGTGCCAGCAGTTACTCTAGGGGGTCGAACATTCAGTACTTC
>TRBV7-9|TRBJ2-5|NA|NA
CASSLVRDVETQYF
TGTGCCAGCAGCTTAGTGCGGGATGTGGAGACCCAGTACTTC
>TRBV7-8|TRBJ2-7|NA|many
CASSLAPRDYEQYF
TGTGCCAGCAGCTTAGCCCCCCGGGACTACGAGCAGTACTTC
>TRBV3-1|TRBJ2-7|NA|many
CASSPGPKVGAQYF
TGTGCCAGCAGCCCAGGTCCTAAAGTTGGAGCGCAGTACTTC
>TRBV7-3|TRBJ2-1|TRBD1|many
CASSERTGREQFF
TGTGCCAGCAGTGAAAGGACAGGGCGTGAGCAGTTCTTC
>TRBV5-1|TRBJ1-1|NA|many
CASSLSGSNTEAFF
TGCGCCAGCAGCTTATCCGGGTCGAACACTGAAGCTTTCTTT
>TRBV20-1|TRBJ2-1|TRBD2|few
CSARDSAGGGNEQFF
TGCAGTGCTAGAGATTCGGCGGGAGGGGGCAATGAGCAGTTCTTC
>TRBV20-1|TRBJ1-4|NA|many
CSATIVAGRGELFF
TGCAGTGCTACCATCGTGGCAGGGCGGGGGGAACTGTTTTTT
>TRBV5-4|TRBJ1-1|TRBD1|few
CASSITGAEAFF
TGTGCCAGCAGCATTACAGGGGCTGAAGCTTTCTTT
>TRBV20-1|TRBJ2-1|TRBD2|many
CSARVMVNRGGAFGDDNEQFF
TGCAGTGCTAGAGTAATGGTGAATCGGGGGGGGGCATTCGGAGATGACAATGAGCAGTTCTTC
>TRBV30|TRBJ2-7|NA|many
CAWSGQSYEQYF
TGTGCCTGGAGTGGGCAGTCCTACGAGCAGTACTTC
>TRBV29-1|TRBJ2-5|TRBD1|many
CSVGQDRAETQYF
TGCAGCGTAGGACAGGACCGGGCGGAGACCCAGTACTTC
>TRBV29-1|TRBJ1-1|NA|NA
CSVEPRSGEAFF
TGCAGCGTTGAACCCAGGAGCGGTGAAGCTTTCTTT
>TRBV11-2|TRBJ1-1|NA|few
CASSLERKRQAFF
TGTGCCAGCAGCTTAGAGAGAAAGAGGCAAGCTTTCTTT
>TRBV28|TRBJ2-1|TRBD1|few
CASSPQGSGYNEQFF
TGTGCCAGCAGTCCACAGGGGTCGGGGTACAATGAGCAGTTCTTC
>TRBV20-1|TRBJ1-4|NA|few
CSALNEKLFF
TGCAGTGCGCTTAATGAAAAACTGTTTTTT
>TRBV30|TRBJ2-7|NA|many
CAWSVQIAGEQYF
TGTGCCTGGAGTGTCCAGATCGCGGGGGAGCAGTACTTC
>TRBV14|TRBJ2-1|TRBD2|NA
CASSQERLAGFEQFF
TGTGCCAGCAGCCAAGAGAGACTAGCGGGGTTTGAGCAGTTCTTC
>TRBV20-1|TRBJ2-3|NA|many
CSVPKRLAILSHTDTQYF
TGCAGTGTTCCTAAGCGCCTAGCGATCCTTTCCCACACAGATACGCAGTATTTT